The 30 T cell receptor beta chains below come from one sample, sequenced in a study of shared clonotypes between healthy human individuals. Positive CCR7 selection of CD45RO-negative cells yielded the naive CD8 cells, and terminally differentiated effector memory CD45RA+ cells were excluded. The data were produced by immunoSEQ multiplex PCR, yet TCRdb's version contains in-frame clones alone and is incomplete. The sample contains fewer than 1 million clones, 95% to 97% of which appear only once. Specimen: naive CD8+ T cells sorted from blood. The receptor set was obtained from a man in his thirties or forties in good health.

Only one count was recorded for this clone. The chain recombines TRBV10-1 with TRBJ2-1; D perhaps matches TRBD2 (6 bases). The CDR3 runs 16 residues. CDR1 is WNHNN and CDR2 is SYGVQD in the germline V gene (reference sequence). V was trimmed by 1 base and J by 2 bases, leaving 12 bases between them. DNA of the CDR3: TGCGCCAGCAGTGAGTACGGCGGGATCACCTACAATGAGCAGTTCTTC. This gives the protein CASSEYGGITYNEQFF.

CDR3 protein: CASSGGTHEYGYTF. Here the CDR3 DNA reads TGTGCCAGCAGCGGCGGGACCCATGAATATGGCTACACCTTC. This chain links TRBV9 with TRBJ1-2, with D possibly TRBD1 on 5 matching bases. This CDR3 spans 14 amino acids. Germline V gives CDR1 SGDLS, CDR2 YYNGEE. Trimming shortened V by 3 bases and J by 5 bases, and 14 bases separated the two germline ends.

This chain connects TRBV28 to TRBJ2-1; D might be TRBD1 (6 bases). Trimming took 6 bases from V and 6 from J, leaving 18 bases between them. The CDR3 covers 15 residues. The germline V gene has CDR1 MDHEN and CDR2 SYDVKM. In DNA form, the CDR3 reads TGTGCCAGCAGACAGGGCAGGTCCGTGGGCAATGAGCAGTTCTTC. Translation: CASRQGRSVGNEQFF. The whole variable domain, remainder taken from reference TRBV28 and TRBJ2-1, is DVKVTQSSRYLVKRTGEKVFLECVQDMDHENMFWYRQDPGLGLRLIYFSYDVKMKEKGDIPEGYSVSREKKERFSLILESASTNQTSMYLCASRQGRSVGNEQFFGPGTRLTVL.

V usage is TRBV4-2 and J usage is TRBJ2-5; a weak D match, TRBD1 (5 bases). The CDR3 sequence is 13 residues long. Per germline, CDR1 LGHNA and CDR2 YNFKEQ. V lost 8 bases and J lost 2, with 12 bases in between. The chain's CDR3 is CASGQGEQETQYF. The CDR3 coding sequence is TGTGCCAGCGGGCAGGGTGAGCAAGAGACCCAGTACTTC.

The chain uses TRBV10-2 and TRBJ2-1; 10 bases fit TRBD2. V shed 7 bases and J 5 bases; nucleotides not matched to a gene: 14. The CDR3 extends over 17 amino acids. From germline, CDR1 is WSHSY and CDR2 SAAADI. The CDR3 loop reads CASTKLAGTSEHNEQFF. The CDR3 bases are TGCGCCAGCACAAAGTTAGCCGGGACTAGCGAACACAATGAGCAGTTCTTC.

CDR3: CASSSPGQSKNIQYF. CDR3 DNA sequence: TGTGCCAGCAGCTCCCCGGGACAGTCCAAAAACATTCAGTACTTC. V gene TRBV5-4 combines with J gene TRBJ2-4, with 7 bases that match TRBD1. CDR3 size: 15 residues. V lost 3 bases, J lost 2 bases, and 5 bases stayed unmatched. Germline-derived CDR1 and CDR2 are SGHNT and YYREEE (reference sequence).

The chain joins TRBV5-8 to TRBJ1-4; D remains unclear. Germline-derived CDR1 and CDR2 are SGHTS and YDEGEE. V lost 2 bases, J lost 8 bases, and 13 bases lay in between. The CDR3 sequence is 14 residues long. In DNA, the CDR3 is TGTGCCAGCAGCTTATATGGGGAGGAGGAAAAACTGTTTTTT. It is translated as CASSLYGEEEKLFF.

The rearrangement uses TRBV19 and TRBJ2-1; 9 bases fit TRBD2. The ends lost 6 bases at V and 4 bases at J; junction bases unmatched: 10. The CDR3 is made up of 16 amino acids. Per germline, CDR1 LNHDA and CDR2 SQIVND (reference sequence). DNA of the CDR3: TGTGCCAGTAGGTCTGGTGCGGGAGGGAATTACAATGAGCAGTTCTTC. It specifies CASRSGAGGNYNEQFF.

The gene calls are TRBV25-1 and TRBJ2-7, with TRBD2 as a possible D gene (7 bases). Deletions cut 1 base from V and 7 bases from J, with 17 bases between. The CDR3 runs 15 residues. In germline, CDR1 is MGHDK, CDR2 SYGVNS. The CDR3 protein is CASSEWEGDSWEQYF. DNA for the CDR3: TGTGCCAGCAGTGAATGGGAGGGGGATTCTTGGGAGCAGTACTTC.

The chain carries TRBV6-6 and TRBJ2-1; 7 bases fit TRBD1. The CDR3 totals 14 residues. Looked up from germline, CDR1 is MNHNY and CDR2 is SVGAGI (reference sequence). V lost 8 bases and J lost 4; bases outside the gene matches: 8. The CDR3 loop is CASQTGKRYNEQFF. The CDR3, as DNA: TGTGCCAGCCAGACAGGGAAACGATACAATGAGCAGTTCTTC.

CDR3: CASSLEEVTQYF. CDR3 coding DNA: TGTGCCAGCAGCTTAGAAGAGGTGACCCAGTACTTC. The chain has TRBV7-9 and TRBJ2-5; no clear D gene. The CDR3 totals 12 residues. CDR1 and CDR2 (germline): SEHNR, FQNEAQ (reference sequence). Trimming removed 1 base at V and 7 bases at J, with 7 bases between.

The genes are TRBV2 and TRBJ2-7; a weak D match, TRBD2 (7 bases). Trimming removed 8 bases at V and 1 base at J, with 18 bases between. The CDR3 consists of 15 residues. CDR1 and CDR2 from the germline V gene are SNHLY and FYNNEI. CDR3 sequence (DNA): TGTGCCAGCGAGGGGGAGGGCAGAGGATCCTACGAGCAGTACTTC. It encodes CASEGEGRGSYEQYF.

The chain couples TRBV7-2 to TRBJ2-1; D is possibly TRBD1 (7 bases). The CDR3 consists of 15 residues. Per germline, CDR1 SGHTA and CDR2 FQGNSA. The V end lost 5 bases, the J end lost 5 bases, and 16 bases lay between the germline ends. DNA of the CDR3: TGTGCCAGCAGCCCGCCCAGGGGGGTGGACAATGAGCAGTTCTTC. Residues: CASSPPRGVDNEQFF.

This chain links TRBV27 with TRBJ2-3, with TRBD2 as a possible D gene (5 bases). CDR3 length: 15 residues. Germline-derived CDR1 and CDR2 are MNHEY and SMNVEV (reference sequence). The V end was cut by 7 bases, the J end by 1 base, with 15 bases between. CDR3 nucleotides: TGTGCCAGCACCTTGAGGGCCTTCCGCACAGATACGCAGTATTTT. It specifies CASTLRAFRTDTQYF.

Remarks on this clone: Other DNA sequences in the sample encode the same CDR3. The genes are TRBV27 and TRBJ2-1; unclear D gene. CDR3 length equals 14 residues. Trimming removed 6 bases at V and 0 bases at J, with 9 bases between. From germline, CDR1 is MNHEY and CDR2 SMNVEV (reference sequence). CDR3 sequence (DNA): TGTGCCAGCAGCCCCTCTGGCTCCTACAATGAGCAGTTCTTC. Amino acid sequence: CASSPSGSYNEQFF.

CDR3 nucleotide sequence: TGTGCCAGCAGCTTTTTAGGGGTTTCCTACGAGCAGTACTTC. It yields the protein CASSFLGVSYEQYF. The rearrangement links TRBV5-6 to TRBJ2-7; a possible D gene is TRBD1 (5 bases). The germline V and J ends were trimmed by 2 bases and 1 base, with 10 bases remaining between them. The CDR3 runs 14 residues. Germline V gene data show CDR1 as SGHDT and CDR2 as YYEEEE.

The V gene is TRBV4-1, the J gene TRBJ2-7; TRBD1 or TRBD2 may be the D gene (5 bases each). Germline lookup yields CDR1 MGHRA and CDR2 YSYEKL. The V and J ends lost 1 base and 12 bases respectively, with 19 bases between them. This CDR3 has 14 amino acids. The DNA of the CDR3 is TGCGCCAGCAGCCAAGGCCTCTCTGGGACCAGTCTGTACTTC. It encodes CASSQGLSGTSLYF.

The rearrangement joins TRBV2 to TRBJ2-5; D is ambiguous. The CDR3 runs to 10 residues. Germline V gene data show CDR1 as SNHLY and CDR2 as FYNNEI. Trimming removed 10 bases at V and 5 bases at J, with 8 bases between. The CDR3 loop is CATLLETQYF. CDR3 in DNA: TGTGCCACCCTACTGGAGACCCAGTACTTC.

CDR3 amino acids: CASSATSGIGELFF. The DNA of the CDR3 is TGTGCCAGCAGTGCGACTAGCGGGATCGGGGAGCTGTTTTTT. The rearrangement links TRBV6-1 to TRBJ2-2; 11 bases align to TRBD2. V lost 4 bases, J lost 7 bases, and 2 bases stayed unmatched. Per the germline V gene, CDR1 is MNHNS and CDR2 is SASEGT. This CDR3 spans 14 amino acids.

The chain recombines TRBV7-9 with TRBJ2-7, with D maybe TRBD1 (5 bases). This CDR3 has 13 amino acids. V was shortened by 3 bases and J by 6 bases, with 12 bases between the two germline ends. Germline values: CDR1 SEHNR, CDR2 FQNEAQ (reference sequence). The CDR3 bases are TGTGCCAGCAGCTTGGACCCCCAGGGCGAGCAGTACTTC. Encoded protein: CASSLDPQGEQYF.

The gene calls are TRBV21-1 and TRBJ1-1. TRBV21-1 is a documented pseudogene. The CDR3 extends over 12 amino acids. The CDR3 sequence: CASTDLGVEAFF. CDR3 in DNA: TGTGCCAGCACCGACCTTGGGGTTGAAGCTTTCTTT.

The chain carries TRBV4-2 and TRBJ2-5, with 8 bases fitting TRBD2. The V gene end was trimmed by 3 bases and the J gene end by 5 bases; junction bases not matched to a gene: 5. Germline values: CDR1 LGHNA, CDR2 YNFKEQ. The CDR3 totals 14 residues. For the CDR3, the DNA is TGTGCCAGCAGCCAGCCGGGACTAGGGGAGACCCAGTACTTC. Its translation: CASSQPGLGETQYF.

The rearrangement uses TRBV30 and TRBJ1-1, with unresolved D. Germline CDR1 is GTSNPN and CDR2 is SVGIG (reference sequence). This CDR3 region has 12 residues. V lost 0 bases, J lost 4 bases, and 6 bases lay in between. This CDR3 reads CAWSVSGTEAFF. The CDR3 DNA reads as TGTGCCTGGAGTGTATCCGGCACTGAAGCTTTCTTT.

The CDR3 nucleotides read TGTGCCAGCAGTTTAATCCGGATCGGGAACACTGAAGCTTTCTTT. This translates into CASSLIRIGNTEAFF. The chain uses TRBV28 and TRBJ1-1; D remains unclear. There are 15 residues in the CDR3. V was clipped by 2 bases and J by 1 base, with 11 bases between them. In germline, CDR1 is MDHEN, CDR2 SYDVKM.

V and J are TRBV11-2 and TRBJ2-5, with 9 bases aligning to TRBD1. From germline, CDR1 is SGHAT and CDR2 FQNNGV. This CDR3 is 16 amino acids long. V was clipped by 3 bases and J by 3 bases; unmatched bases: 8. The CDR3 sequence: CASSFRTGVSKETQYF. The CDR3 DNA reads as TGTGCCAGCAGCTTTAGGACAGGGGTCTCAAAAGAGACCCAGTACTTC.

The gene calls are TRBV2 and TRBJ2-7; D is perhaps TRBD2 (5 bases). Germline V gene data show CDR1 as SNHLY and CDR2 as FYNNEI. The CDR3 length is 13 residues. The V and J ends lost 2 bases and 3 bases respectively, with 8 bases between them. The CDR3 DNA reads as TGTGCCAGCAGTGAACTAGCTGTCTACGAGCAGTACTTC. This encodes CASSELAVYEQYF.

With regard to this clone: One junction end does not reproduce the germline sequence, and a read error may be involved. The V call is TRBV6-6, the J call TRBJ2-7; no reliable D call. The CDR3 is 12 residues long. The germline V gene has CDR1 MNHNY and CDR2 SVGAGI (reference sequence). DNA of the CDR3: TGTGCCAGCACTAACGCGGACGGAGAATCTGTCTTC. Its protein is CASTNADGESVF.

This sequence joins TRBV5-6 and TRBJ1-2; possible D gene TRBD1, 5 bases. This CDR3 is built from 11 residues. Germline V gene lookup returns CDR1 SGHDT and CDR2 YYEEEE. V lost 6 bases and J lost 6, with 9 bases in between. The CDR3 is CASTLGDGYTF. CDR3 DNA sequence: TGTGCCAGCACCTTAGGGGATGGCTACACCTTC.

V gene TRBV29-1 combines with J gene TRBJ2-1; the D gene could be TRBD1 or TRBD2 (5 bases each). This CDR3 has 12 residues. Germline V gene data show CDR1 as SQVTM and CDR2 as ANQGSEA. The V end lost 1 base, the J end lost 8 bases, and 9 bases lay between the germline ends. The CDR3 nucleotides read TGCAGCGTTGAAGGAAGGGGAGATGAGCAGTTCTTC. It is translated as CSVEGRGDEQFF.

Concerning this clone: Other DNA sequences within the sample encode an identical CDR3. The chain employs TRBV29-1 and TRBJ2-7; 9 bases are shared with TRBD2. This CDR3 region has 13 residues. Losses at the gene ends were 5 bases for V and 3 bases for J; bases not matched to a gene: 5. The V gene's germline CDR1 is SQVTM and CDR2 ANQGSEA. Here the CDR3 reads CSVRSGSFYEQYF. The DNA for the CDR3 is TGCAGCGTTCGTAGCGGGAGTTTCTACGAGCAGTACTTC.